One and the same sample provided the 28 T cell receptor beta chains below, sequenced in a study of CD8 T cells in ankylosing spondylitis. TCRdb re-called the 5' RACE reads with MiXCR, one entry per CDR3 protein. Among a few hundred thousand distinct CDR3 sequences listed, 20% to 25% were seen once. General observations from the study: What appeared characteristic of ankylosing spondylitis blood was a TCR beta motif of eight highly homologous variants.

These receptors have no known antigen. The sample comprised blood, either unsorted or a sorted T cell fraction (not recorded which). Every receptor here comes from a male donor with ankylosing spondylitis.

This clonotype was counted between two and nine times. This chain joins TRBV5-1 and TRBJ2-7; TRBD1 agrees at 10 bases. The CDR3 is 15 residues long. Germline CDR1 and CDR2: SGHRS and YFSETQ. Trimming cost V 4 bases and J 3 bases; bases outside gene matches: 7. The chain's CDR3 is CASSTTGTGDYEQYF. The CDR3 coding sequence is TGCGCCAGCAGCACCACCGGGACAGGGGACTACGAGCAGTACTTC.

This clonotype was seen a few times. The rearrangement uses TRBV18 and TRBJ2-7; D possibly corresponds to TRBD1 (5 bases). The V and J ends lost 3 bases and 2 bases respectively, with 8 bases between them. This CDR3 is 13 amino acids long. Germline loops: CDR1 KGHSH, CDR2 LQKENI. The CDR3 DNA is TGTGCCAGCTCACCTCCACAGGCCTACGAGCAGTACTTC. Translating it yields CASSPPQAYEQYF.

A few counts support this clonotype. The genes are TRBV7-3 and TRBJ2-1, with 8 nucleotides matching TRBD2. CDR3 length: 15 amino acids. The V segment lost 8 bases and the J segment 7 bases; nucleotides outside the gene matches: 13. Germline V gives CDR1 SGHTA, CDR2 FQGTGA. The CDR3 loop reads CASSVSGTRGNEQFF. CDR3 coding DNA: TGTGCCAGCTCCGTTAGTGGGACTAGGGGTAATGAGCAGTTCTTC.

This clonotype was observed a handful of times. J is TRBJ1-1 and V is TRBV5-1; the D is unclear. The CDR3 runs 14 residues. In germline, CDR1 is SGHRS, CDR2 YFSETQ. The V end was cut by 2 bases, the J end by 1 base, with 9 bases between. Here the CDR3 DNA reads TGCGCCAGCAGCTTCGATTACAAGAACACTGAAGCTTTCTTT. Its translation is CASSFDYKNTEAFF.

This clonotype showed up just a few times. The chain employs TRBV20-1 and TRBJ2-1; D call uncertain. The CDR3 runs to 15 residues. CDR1 DFQATT and CDR2 SNEGSKA come from the germline V gene (reference sequence). Trimming removed 5 bases at V and 0 bases at J, with 14 bases between. CDR3 sequence: CSAVLRQHSYNEQFF. The CDR3 nucleotides read TGCAGTGCTGTCCTTCGGCAGCACTCCTACAATGAGCAGTTCTTC.

The CDR3 coding sequence is TGTGCCAGCAGCTTAACTATTGGCGGCTATGGCTACACCTTC. Translated, it gives CASSLTIGGYGYTF. The rearrangement joins TRBV7-2 to TRBJ1-2; D remains ambiguous. The CDR3 is 14 residues long. Trimming pared 2 bases from V and 4 bases from J, leaving 11 bases between. Per germline, CDR1 SGHTA and CDR2 FQGNSA. Full variable domain (remainder filled in from reference TRBV7-2 and TRBJ1-2): GAGVSQSPSNKVTEKGKDVELRCDPISGHTALYWYRQSLGQGLEFLIYFQGNSAPDKSGLPSDRFSAERTGGSVSTLTIQRTQQEDSAVYLCASSLTIGGYGYTFGSGTRLTVV.

This clonotype was counted only a few times. V is TRBV12-3 or TRBV12-4 and J is TRBJ2-1, with 9 bases matching TRBD2. This CDR3 is 15 amino acids long. The V gene end was trimmed by 6 bases and the J gene end by 1 base; junction bases not matched to a gene: 4. This CDR3 is CASRPGLASYNEQFF. CDR3 bases: TGTGCCAGCAGACCGGGACTAGCTTCCTACAATGAGCAGTTCTTC.

This clonotype was recorded a few times. The chain carries TRBV20-1 and TRBJ2-7; D ambiguous. V was shortened by 6 bases and J by 2 bases, with 17 bases between the two germline ends. CDR3 length equals 14 residues. Germline V gene lookup returns CDR1 DFQATT and CDR2 SNEGSKA (reference sequence). CDR3: CSAPPETRTYEQYF. As DNA, the CDR3 is TGCAGTGCCCCTCCCGAGACAAGGACCTACGAGCAGTACTTC.

The chain combines TRBV11-2 with TRBJ2-7, with a weak D call TRBD1 (5 bases). There are 13 residues in the CDR3. V gave up 5 bases and J gave up 3 bases, with 11 bases separating them. The V gene's germline CDR1 is SGHAT and CDR2 FQNNGV. CDR3 region: CASSRPDSYEQYF. CDR3 coding DNA: TGTGCCAGCAGCCGACCTGACAGCTACGAGCAGTACTTC.

The sample holds many counts of this clonotype. The rearrangement links TRBV12-3 or TRBV12-4 to TRBJ2-7; D is undetermined. Between the trimmed V and J ends, which lost 3 bases and 0 bases, there was a span of 3 bases. The CDR3 extends over 12 amino acids. The CDR3 nucleotides read TGTGCCAGCAGTTTCTACTCCTACGAGCAGTACTTC. It codes for CASSFYSYEQYF.

In this sample, this clonotype turned up a few times. The rearrangement joins TRBV12-3 or TRBV12-4 to TRBJ1-5; D gene uncertain. Deletions cut 6 bases from V and 7 bases from J, with 13 bases between. The length of the CDR3 is 13 residues. The CDR3 sequence: CASRDLPSQPQHF. In DNA form, the CDR3 reads TGTGCCAGCAGGGACCTCCCCAGCCAGCCCCAGCATTTT.

This clonotype appeared a few times. The J gene is TRBJ2-7, the V gene TRBV3-1; TRBD1 aligns across 7 bases. The junction had 9 bases not matched to a gene; V was cut back by 4 bases and J by 3 bases. The CDR3 length is 15 residues. Germline CDR1 is LGHDT and CDR2 is YNNKEL (reference sequence). CDR3 sequence: CASSLLPGQLYEQYF. Here the CDR3 DNA reads TGTGCCAGCAGCCTCCTACCGGGACAGCTCTACGAGCAGTACTTC.

The chain joins TRBV29-1 to TRBJ2-7; D is possibly TRBD2 (6 bases). V was trimmed by 5 bases and J by 2 bases, leaving 13 bases between them. The CDR3 sequence is 13 residues long. The V gene's germline CDR1 is SQVTM and CDR2 ANQGSEA. The CDR3 protein is CSVPGDGPYEQYF. Here the CDR3 DNA reads TGCAGCGTTCCGGGGGACGGACCCTACGAGCAGTACTTC.

This clonotype showed up just a few times. The chain is built from TRBV6-2 or TRBV6-3 and TRBJ2-1; 7 nucleotides align to TRBD2. The CDR3 spans 11 residues. Unmatched junction bases numbered 2, after V lost 6 bases and J lost 9 bases. The germline CDR1 and CDR2 sequences are MNHEY and SVGEGT. CDR3 in amino acids: CASSRLAEQFF. In nucleotides, the CDR3 is TGTGCCAGCAGCAGACTAGCTGAGCAGTTCTTC.

The CDR3 DNA reads TGCAGTGCTAGGGTTAGGACAACTAATGAAAAACTGTTTTTT. This encodes CSARVRTTNEKLFF. The chain uses TRBV20-1 and TRBJ1-4; D remains ambiguous. Germline CDR1 and CDR2: DFQATT and SNEGSKA (reference sequence). This CDR3 comprises 14 residues. V lost 3 bases and J lost 0, with 8 bases in between.

The rearrangement links TRBV18 to TRBJ2-7; D unresolved. CDR1 is KGHSH and CDR2 is LQKENI in the germline V gene. V lost 6 bases, J lost 5 bases, and 23 bases lay in between. The CDR3 has 16 amino acids. CDR3 amino acids: CASSPLRALLVHEQYF. In nucleotides, the CDR3 is TGTGCCAGCTCCCCCCTTCGCGCGTTGTTGGTCCACGAGCAGTACTTC. Full variable domain (rest looked up from reference TRBV18 and TRBJ2-7): NAGVMQNPRHLVRRRGQEARLRCSPMKGHSHVYWYRQLPEEGLKFMVYLQKENIIDESGMPKERFSAEFPKEGPSILRIQQVVRGDSAAYFCASSPLRALLVHEQYFGPGTRLTVT.

The chain has TRBV10-2 and TRBJ2-5, with D perhaps assigned TRBD1 or TRBD2 (6 bases each). This CDR3 has 13 amino acids. Trimming shortened V by 4 bases and J by 6 bases, and 12 bases separated the two germline ends. Germline CDR1 WSHSY, CDR2 SAAADI. The CDR3 DNA sequence: TGCGCCAGCAGTGTTGGGGGGCTTCAGACCCAGTACTTC. Amino acid sequence: CASSVGGLQTQYF.

The rearrangement uses TRBV20-1 and TRBJ1-5; D gene uncertain. CDR1 is DFQATT, CDR2 SNEGSKA, per germline (reference sequence). CDR3 length: 13 residues. V was trimmed by 0 bases and J by 7 bases, leaving 10 bases between them. CDR3 sequence (DNA): TGCAGTGCTAGAGATCGCGGAAGACAGCCCCAGCATTTT. It is translated as CSARDRGRQPQHF.

The chain employs TRBV3-1 and TRBJ1-5; D gene unclear. This CDR3 is 15 amino acids long. V lost 0 bases and J lost 4, with 10 bases in between. CDR1 LGHDT and CDR2 YNNKEL come from the germline V gene (reference sequence). The CDR3 nucleotides are TGTGCCAGCAGCCAAGATCACCGGTTTAATCAGCCCCAGCATTTT. Translated: CASSQDHRFNQPQHF. Variable domain in full (rest from reference TRBV3-1 and TRBJ1-5): DTAVSQTPKYLVTQMGNDKSIKCEQNLGHDTMYWYKQDSKKFLKIMFSYNNKELIINETVPNRFSPKSPDKAHLNLHINSLELGDSAVYFCASSQDHRFNQPQHFGDGTRLSIL.

V and J are TRBV18 and TRBJ2-6, with D uncertain. V lost 2 bases and J lost 0, with 8 bases in between. Germline CDR1 is KGHSH and CDR2 is LQKENI. The CDR3 has 16 amino acids. CDR3 sequence reads: CASSPALFSGANVLTF. In nucleotides, the CDR3 is TGTGCCAGCTCACCAGCCCTCTTCTCTGGGGCCAACGTCCTGACTTTC.

This clonotype appeared a few times. This chain uses TRBV7-2 with TRBJ2-7; the D call may be TRBD1 or TRBD2 (6 bases each). CDR1 is SGHTA, CDR2 FQGNSA, per germline. V gave up 5 bases and J gave up 4 bases, with 12 bases separating them. The CDR3 loop spans 13 amino acids. The CDR3 DNA reads as TGTGCCAGCAGCACAATAGGGGGGTACGAGCAGTACTTC. Translating gives CASSTIGGYEQYF.

V is TRBV5-1 and J is TRBJ2-7; D is possibly TRBD2 (6 bases). CDR1 is SGHRS, CDR2 YFSETQ, per germline. The CDR3 contains 17 residues. Trimming removed 1 base from V and 3 bases from J, with 20 bases in between. The CDR3 reads CASSLTLGGTDLYEQYF. CDR3 nucleotides: TGCGCCAGCAGCTTGACTCTTGGTGGGACTGATCTCTACGAGCAGTACTTC.

The chain links TRBV30 to TRBJ2-5; D may be TRBD2 (5 bases). The V end lost 5 bases, the J end lost 8 bases, and 21 bases lay between the germline ends. Germline CDR1 GTSNPN, CDR2 SVGIG (reference sequence). The CDR3 is 14 residues long. CDR3 residues: CAWCPETTKGTQYF. The CDR3 nucleotides are TGTGCCTGGTGCCCCGAGACTACGAAAGGAACCCAGTACTTC.

This clonotype was observed a few times. The chain uses TRBV9 and TRBJ2-2; D is possibly TRBD1 (6 bases). V lost 0 bases to trimming and J lost 1 base, with 16 bases between them. From germline, CDR1 is SGDLS and CDR2 YYNGEE. This CDR3 is built from 18 residues. The CDR3 DNA reads as TGTGCCAGCAGCGTAGAGGCGGTAGGGGGATGGAACACCGGGGAGCTGTTTTTT. Its translation is CASSVEAVGGWNTGELFF.

This chain joins TRBV7-9 and TRBJ2-7; D perhaps matches TRBD1 (6 bases). The CDR3 has 12 amino acids. Germline loops: CDR1 SEHNR, CDR2 FQNEAQ (reference sequence). V was shortened by 7 bases and J by 6 bases, with 13 bases between the two germline ends. The CDR3, as DNA: TGTGCCAGCACAGAATTCAGGGGCGAGCAGTACTTC. This sequence encodes CASTEFRGEQYF.

The chain joins TRBV5-1 to TRBJ2-1; TRBD1 aligns across 9 bases. The germline gives CDR1 SGHRS, CDR2 YFSETQ. The CDR3 consists of 13 residues. Losses at the gene ends were 9 bases for V and 4 bases for J; bases not matched to a gene: 5. CDR3 in DNA: TGCGCCACCGGGGGGACAGGGTACAATGAGCAGTTCTTC. Its translation: CATGGTGYNEQFF.

There are a few counts of this clonotype. The J gene is TRBJ1-4, the V gene TRBV5-1, with D perhaps matching TRBD1 (5 bases). Germline V lookup: CDR1 SGHRS, CDR2 YFSETQ. With 5 bases removed from V and 0 bases from J, the gap between germline ends came to 14 bases. The CDR3 consists of 16 residues. The CDR3 bases are TGCGCCAGCAGGAAGACAGCTTCTGCAACTAATGAAAAACTGTTTTTT. It yields the protein CASRKTASATNEKLFF.

The CDR3 DNA reads TGCAGTGCTGGGAGGAGCGCAGATACGCAGTATTTT. Amino acids: CSAGRSADTQYF. The chain recombines TRBV20-1 with TRBJ2-3, with D tentatively TRBD2 (6 bases). V gave up 5 bases and J gave up 4 bases, with 10 bases separating them. This CDR3 region has 12 residues. Germline V CDR1 and CDR2: DFQATT, SNEGSKA (reference sequence).